This T cell receptor (beta chain) emerged from a study of metastatic and nonmetastatic thyroid tumors. Turning to the study itself: Across blood and tumor or nodule tissue, repertoires from malignant and benign thyroid patients were compared with one another.

In the original workflow: The study built a papillary thyroid cancer distant-metastasis classifier from CDR3 differences across clinicopathological groups. TCRdb reprocessed the PCR reads via MiXCR. TCRdb's processing, not the authors', yielded these V and J calls. The sample has approximately 5,000 clones, 25% to 30% seen once. Note on this clone: Its target is not known.

The CDR3 has 16 amino acids. Germline V gene data show CDR1 as SGHNT and CDR2 as YENEEA. V lost 3 bases to trimming and J lost 4 bases, with 15 bases between them. Ahead of thyroid surgery, no patient had received treatment of any kind. Study findings and constraints: A significant increase in TCR beta diversity was reportedly seen in malignant thyroid tumors relative to benign nodules, in blood and tumor.

This clonotype was obtained from a female donor with papillary thyroid cancer or a benign thyroid nodule (not recorded which). Some clones in this sample may be carry-over from other donors' samples. The rearrangement links TRBV11-3 to TRBJ2-2; D possibly matches TRBD1 or TRBD2 (6 bases each). Sequencing input: adjacent normal tissue. The CDR3 DNA is TGTGCCAGCAGCTTTGAGGGGGGCCAGGGCACCGGGGAGCTGTTTTTT. Translating gives CASSFEGGQGTGELFF.